These T cell receptor beta chains were read from a single sample in a study of blood T cells in healthy people across ages. TCRdb ran MiXCR on the 5' RACE reads and lists one entry per CDR3 protein. Of about 600,000 distinct CDR3 sequences listed, 40% to 55% are singletons. Input material: blood. The receptors stem from a man at least 80 years old in good health. CDR3s include the opening cysteine and the closing phenylalanine or tryptophan. The order of the fields is V gene, clone size, CDR3 protein. Expanded clones are given a class, and other clones once, few, many or no size at all.

>TRBV6-6|.
CASRNPGQGIGDTQYF
>TRBV14|.
CASSQQTNTEAFF
>TRBV13|few
CASSGRTGYNEQFF
>TRBV21-1|few
CASSKGFIADTQYF
>TRBV7-3|.
CASSTPLGATDNEQFF
>TRBV20-1|.
CSAFPPGRDAQYF
>TRBV12-3/TRBV12-4|.
CASSPLAGSSYEQYF
>TRBV7-2|few
CASSLEAGGDTEAFF
>TRBV20-1|.
CRVGSPEKLFF
>TRBV20-1|.
CSARDLGYNSPLHF
>TRBV2|.
CASSCTSGAVDTQYF
>TRBV7-2|.
CASSRRSGENNEQFF
>TRBV7-9|.
CASNIPSGSYNEQFF
>TRBV10-3|few
CAISEHRVSSTDTQYF
>TRBV20-1|.
CSAPHPSSYNEQFF
>TRBV11-1|few
CASSKEGTETNEQFF
>TRBV6-5|.
CASSYSTSGSNTGELFF